Detailed here is one T cell receptor beta chain. What it binds is not known. A single record per CDR3 protein comes from TCRdb applying MiXCR to the reads. Of about 830,000 distinct CDR3 sequences listed, approximately 29% are singletons. The data stem from a study of T cell repertoires in cytomegalovirus infection. Overall study context: Well-studied HLA-B-restricted CMV epitopes were used in the study alongside recently identified HLA-C-restricted ones. Matching HLA type and CMV infection were both indicated by public TCR beta signatures. Overall study results and limits: Dominating the ex vivo response were HLA-C-restricted CMV-specific TCR beta clonotypes.

Deletions cut 7 bases from V and 4 bases from J, with 16 bases between. The CDR3 is made up of 14 amino acids. Germline V gene data show CDR1 as LNHDA and CDR2 as SQIVND (reference sequence). The TCR originated in a human donor in good health (CMV status not recorded). Some clones in this sample may be carry-over from other donors' samples. The specimen comprised cultured CD8+ T cells from PBMCs, sampled from culture after CMV antigen stimulation. The chain employs TRBV19 and TRBJ1-1; weak D call: TRBD1 (5 bases). CDR3 in amino acids: CASTPGGGGTEAFF. The CDR3 nucleotides read TGTGCCAGTACCCCAGGCGGGGGGGGCACTGAAGCTTTCTTT.